The 25 T cell receptor beta chains below come from one sample, sequenced in a study of regulatory T cells in long-lasting Graves disease. The time point was: persistent/refractory GD, antithyroid drugs over 5 years with positive TRAb. Extracted PBMC RNA gave rise to the TCR library. Both iRepertoire HTBI primers and Arm-PCR of CDR3 regions were used to build the TCR beta libraries. From the multiplex PCR reads, TCRdb called clonotypes with MiXCR, one entry per CDR3 protein. Seen here are approximately 500,000 distinct CDR3 sequences, under 25% observed once, and the top ten hold 7.1%. Source: peripheral blood mononuclear cells (PBMCs), taken when the disease was refractory, from a patient treated with antithyroid drugs. Receptors originate from a female donor with Graves disease.

This clonotype was counted ten times or more. The rearrangement joins TRBV28 to TRBJ1-6; tentatively, D is TRBD1 (6 bases). Trimming took off 5 bases at V and 7 bases at J, with 18 bases between the two ends. The germline V gene encodes CDR1 MDHEN and CDR2 SYDVKM. The CDR3 extends over 16 amino acids. The chain's CDR3 is CASSRTDLGGNSPLHF. For the CDR3, the DNA is TGTGCCAGCAGTCGGACAGACTTAGGGGGAAATTCACCCCTCCACTTT. Supplemented by reference TRBV28 and TRBJ1-6, the full variable domain reads DVKVTQSSRYLVKRTGEKVFLECVQDMDHENMFWYRQDPGLGLRLIYFSYDVKMKEKGDIPEGYSVSREKKERFSLILESASTNQTSMYLCASSRTDLGGNSPLHFGNGTRLTVT.

This clonotype was counted between two and nine times. This sequence joins TRBV27 and TRBJ2-7; TRBD1 is a possible D gene (5 bases). V shed 8 bases and J shed 3 bases, with 26 bases lying between them. The length of the CDR3 is 17 residues. Germline V CDR1 and CDR2: MNHEY, SMNVEV (reference sequence). Written as DNA, the CDR3 is TGTGCCAGCGGAATCTTAGGGGTCTTTGGGCAGTTCTACGAGCAGTACTTC. Amino acids: CASGILGVFGQFYEQYF.

This clonotype was counted at least ten times. Written as DNA, the CDR3 is TGTGCCAGCAGTTTATCTACCGGTGGCTACACCTTC. It codes for CASSLSTGGYTF. The chain combines TRBV28 with TRBJ1-2; no clear D. The CDR3 covers 12 residues. The germline CDR1 and CDR2 sequences are MDHEN and SYDVKM. Trimming left V 1 base short and J 7 bases short, with 7 bases between.

This clonotype was counted between two and nine times. At one end the junction does not follow the germline gene, possibly because of a read error. This chain uses TRBV10-3 with TRBJ2-7; TRBD1 matches 10 bases. Germline V gene lookup returns CDR1 ENHRY and CDR2 SYGVKD. The CDR3 sequence is 13 residues long. The CDR3 reads CAISDGQGDEQHF. DNA of the CDR3: TGTGCCATCAGCGATGGACAGGGGGACGAGCAGCACTTC.

J is TRBJ1-1 and V is TRBV11-3, with TRBD1 as a possible D gene (5 bases). Germline V gives CDR1 SGHNT, CDR2 YENEEA. V shed 6 bases and J shed 3 bases, with 26 bases lying between them. The CDR3 is 18 residues long. CDR3 in DNA: TGTGCCAGCAGTACCGTATTGGAAGGGGCCTCATGGGACACTGAAGCTTTCTTT. Its protein is CASSTVLEGASWDTEAFF.

The rearrangement links TRBV5-1 to TRBJ2-5, with D perhaps TRBD1 or TRBD2 (5 bases each). V was trimmed by 4 bases and J by 4 bases, leaving 17 bases between them. The CDR3 loop spans 15 amino acids. Germline V gene sequence: CDR1 SGHRS, CDR2 YFSETQ. CDR3 in DNA: TGCGCCAGCAGCCCCCCGATGAGGGGTGGAGAGACCCAGTACTTC. Translated, it gives CASSPPMRGGETQYF.

This clonotype appeared many times. The V gene is TRBV27, the J gene TRBJ1-2; D is uncertain. The ends were cut back, 6 bases at V and 6 bases at J, with 20 bases in the middle. The CDR3 consists of 15 residues. Per germline, CDR1 MNHEY and CDR2 SMNVEV (reference sequence). The DNA of the CDR3 is TGTGCCAGCAGCCTTTGGAGTGGGGAGCAGAATGGCTACACCTTC. Its translation is CASSLWSGEQNGYTF.

The gene calls are TRBV29-1 and TRBJ1-2; maybe TRBD1 (6 bases). The CDR3 sequence is 15 residues long. Trimming removed 7 bases at V and 4 bases at J, with 22 bases between. Germline V gene data show CDR1 as SQVTM and CDR2 as ANQGSEA. In DNA form, the CDR3 reads TGCAGCGCTCAAGTCCCTACAGGGCCATTCTATGGCTACACCTTC. Translating gives CSAQVPTGPFYGYTF.

Remarks on this clonotype: A much larger clonotype is one base distant, so this may be a read error. This chain uses TRBV20-1 with TRBJ2-5; TRBD1 aligns across 8 bases. The CDR3 runs 14 residues. Per the germline V gene, CDR1 is DFQATT and CDR2 is SNEGSKA (reference sequence). Trimming at V came to 6 bases and at J to 5 bases, leaving 11 bases not matched to a gene. CDR3 nucleotide sequence: TGCAGTGCACGTCCCCAGACAGGGGCGGAGACCCAGTACTTC. It codes for CSARPQTGAETQYF.

The chain carries TRBV28 and TRBJ2-4, with a tentative D call TRBD1 (5 bases). CDR3 length equals 15 residues. Per germline, CDR1 MDHEN and CDR2 SYDVKM. Trimming removed 7 bases from V and 4 bases from J, with 17 bases in between. Here the CDR3 DNA reads TGTGCCAGCACCCGTACGGGTCAGGGAAAAAACATTCAGTACTTC. Protein product: CASTRTGQGKNIQYF.

This clonotype came up many times. V gene TRBV28 combines with J gene TRBJ2-7, with TRBD1 identical over 7 bases. Unmatched junction bases numbered 7, after V lost 2 bases and J lost 0 bases. The CDR3 is made up of 16 amino acids. Looked up from germline, CDR1 is MDHEN and CDR2 is SYDVKM. As DNA, the CDR3 is TGTGCCAGCAGTTTAGTACAGGGGCCTACCTCCTACGAGCAGTACTTC. Translated, it gives CASSLVQGPTSYEQYF.

This clonotype was seen at least ten times. The chain uses TRBV7-9 and TRBJ2-5; D is possibly TRBD2 (6 bases). CDR1 and CDR2 from the germline V gene are SEHNR and FQNEAQ (reference sequence). The CDR3 totals 14 residues. The V gene lost 3 bases and the J gene lost 5 bases, with 13 bases spanning the gap. CDR3 nucleotides: TGTGCCAGCAGCTTGGAAACTAGCCGGGAGACCCAGTACTTC. Translation: CASSLETSRETQYF. Using reference TRBV7-9 and TRBJ2-5 for the parts outside the CDR3, the full variable domain is DTGVSQNPRHKITKRGQNVTFRCDPISEHNRLYWYRQTLGQGPEFLTYFQNEAQLEKSRLLSDRFSAERPKGSFSTLEIQRTEQGDSAMYLCASSLETSRETQYFGPGTRLLVL.

A few counts support this clonotype. This chain links TRBV7-2 with TRBJ1-5; the D gene is possibly TRBD1 (5 bases). This CDR3 has 13 residues. Trimming took off 5 bases at V and 8 bases at J, with 13 bases between the two ends. Germline V gene lookup returns CDR1 SGHTA and CDR2 FQGNSA. DNA of the CDR3: TGTGCCAGCAGCCTCAGGGTATTTGAGCCCCAGCATTTT. The encoded protein is CASSLRVFEPQHF.

This clonotype has ten or more counts. The chain couples TRBV7-3 to TRBJ2-5, with a weak D call TRBD1 (6 bases). Germline V CDR1 and CDR2: SGHTA, FQGTGA. The V end lost 5 bases, the J end lost 3 bases, and 10 bases lay between the germline ends. The CDR3 loop spans 13 amino acids. CDR3 sequence (DNA): TGTGCCAGCAGCCCAGGGGACGAAGAGACCCAGTACTTC. Amino acids: CASSPGDEETQYF.

J is TRBJ1-2 and V is TRBV29-1; possibly TRBD1 for D (5 bases). The CDR3 has 14 residues. Trimming removed 0 bases at V and 2 bases at J, with 10 bases between. Germline loops: CDR1 SQVTM, CDR2 ANQGSEA. The CDR3 reads CSVEDPGVNYGYTF. Here the CDR3 DNA reads TGCAGCGTTGAAGATCCGGGGGTGAACTATGGCTACACCTTC.

This chain connects TRBV20-1 to TRBJ2-2; 13 nucleotides line up with TRBD2. Germline V gives CDR1 DFQATT, CDR2 SNEGSKA (reference sequence). The CDR3 totals 17 residues. Unmatched junction bases numbered 10, after V lost 6 bases and J lost 3 bases. The CDR3 DNA sequence: TGCAGTGCGCACCCGACTAGCGGGAGGACCTACACCGGGGAGCTGTTTTTT. This sequence encodes CSAHPTSGRTYTGELFF.

This clonotype has a count of ten or more. The chain combines TRBV11-2 with TRBJ2-6; 9 nucleotides agree with TRBD2. J was trimmed by 2 bases and V by 5 bases; bases with no gene match: 4. Germline V gene sequence: CDR1 SGHAT, CDR2 FQNNGV. The CDR3 extends over 16 amino acids. CDR3 DNA: TGTGCCAGCAGCGCTAGCGGGACAGCTGGGGCCAACGTCCTGACTTTC. This sequence encodes CASSASGTAGANVLTF.

This clonotype was observed a few times. V and J are TRBV25-1 and TRBJ1-2; tentative D call: TRBD1 (6 bases). V was trimmed by 4 bases and J by 7 bases, leaving 19 bases between them. This CDR3 is 15 amino acids long. Germline V lookup: CDR1 MGHDK, CDR2 SYGVNS. As DNA, the CDR3 is TGTGCCAGCAGTGCCCAAGTGGGGGGCGCAGGTGGCTACACCTTC. Translation gives CASSAQVGGAGGYTF.

This clonotype was counted between two and nine times. This chain connects TRBV29-1 to TRBJ1-1; 12 positions match TRBD1. Germline-derived CDR1 and CDR2 are SQVTM and ANQGSEA. Unmatched junction bases numbered 7, after V lost 5 bases and J lost 3 bases. The CDR3 sequence is 15 residues long. CDR3 sequence: CSVTGTGGSDTEAFF. The CDR3 DNA follows: TGCAGCGTTACGGGGACAGGGGGCTCAGACACTGAAGCTTTCTTT.

The V call is TRBV18, the J call TRBJ1-1; D gene unclear. The CDR3 contains 11 residues. From germline, CDR1 is KGHSH and CDR2 LQKENI. V was trimmed by 5 bases and J by 7 bases, leaving 8 bases between them. The CDR3 sequence: CASSDLDEAFF. CDR3 DNA: TGTGCCAGCTCAGATTTAGATGAAGCTTTCTTT.

J is TRBJ2-5 and V is TRBV15; D gene unclear. The V end was cut by 0 bases, the J end by 4 bases, with 18 bases between. Per the germline V gene, CDR1 is LNHNV and CDR2 is YYDKDF (reference sequence). CDR3 size: 17 residues. The CDR3 nucleotides read TGTGCCACCAGCAGAGATTTAGGGCAGGCTGCTCGAGAGACCCAGTACTTC. Its translation: CATSRDLGQAARETQYF.

This chain uses TRBV27 with TRBJ2-7; 8 nucleotides align to TRBD2. The V gene end was trimmed by 3 bases and the J gene end by 0 bases; junction bases not matched to a gene: 13. This CDR3 is 18 amino acids long. Germline values: CDR1 MNHEY, CDR2 SMNVEV (reference sequence). DNA of the CDR3: TGTGCCAGCAGTTTCTCAACTGCTGGCGGGGGGATCTCCTACGAGCAGTACTTC. This encodes CASSFSTAGGGISYEQYF.

This clonotype was observed many times. V gene TRBV28 combines with J gene TRBJ2-7; either TRBD1 or TRBD2 may fit D (5 bases each). Between the trimmed V and J ends, which lost 7 bases and 5 bases, there was a span of 21 bases. This CDR3 comprises 15 residues. Germline V gene lookup returns CDR1 MDHEN and CDR2 SYDVKM. The CDR3 DNA reads as TGTGCCAGCACTCATCGTCAGGGAGTCACCCACGAGCAGTACTTC. Translated: CASTHRQGVTHEQYF.

This clonotype was seen only once. J is TRBJ2-2 and V is TRBV24-1, with D maybe TRBD1 (6 bases). V was trimmed by 5 bases and J by 8 bases, leaving 11 bases between them. Germline CDR1 KGHDR, CDR2 SFDVKD. This CDR3 is 13 amino acids long. The CDR3 region is CATSGTANGELFF. The CDR3 nucleotides read TGTGCCACCAGTGGGACAGCGAATGGGGAGCTGTTTTTT.

This clonotype was counted only a few times. The CDR3 DNA reads TGTGCCAGCAGCCCCCGTAACCCGGGACAGGGTGTCGAGCAGTACTTC. As protein: CASSPRNPGQGVEQYF. The chain employs TRBV7-9 and TRBJ2-7; 9 positions match TRBD1. CDR3 size: 16 residues. Trimming at V came to 5 bases and at J to 6 bases, leaving 14 bases not matched to a gene. The germline gives CDR1 SEHNR, CDR2 FQNEAQ (reference sequence).